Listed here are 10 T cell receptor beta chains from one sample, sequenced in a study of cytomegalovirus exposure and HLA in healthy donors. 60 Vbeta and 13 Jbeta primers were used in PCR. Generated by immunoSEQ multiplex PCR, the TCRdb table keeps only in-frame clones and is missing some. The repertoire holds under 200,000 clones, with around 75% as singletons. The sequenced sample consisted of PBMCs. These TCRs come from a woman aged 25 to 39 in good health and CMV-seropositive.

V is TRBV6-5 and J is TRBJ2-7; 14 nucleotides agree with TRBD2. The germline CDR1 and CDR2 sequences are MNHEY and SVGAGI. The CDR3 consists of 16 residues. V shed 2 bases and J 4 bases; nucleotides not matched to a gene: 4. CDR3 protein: CASSYPGLAGVYEQYF. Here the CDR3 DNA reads TGTGCCAGCAGTTACCCGGGACTAGCGGGGGTTTACGAGCAGTACTTC.

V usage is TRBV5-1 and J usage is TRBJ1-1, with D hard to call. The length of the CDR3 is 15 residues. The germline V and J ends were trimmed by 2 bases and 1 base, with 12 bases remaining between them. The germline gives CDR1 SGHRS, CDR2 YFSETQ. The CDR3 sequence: CASSLDMSTNTEAFF. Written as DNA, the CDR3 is TGCGCCAGCAGCTTAGACATGTCGACGAACACTGAAGCTTTCTTT. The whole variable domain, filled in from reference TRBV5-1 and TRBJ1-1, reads KAGVTQTPRYLIKTRGQQVTLSCSPISGHRSVSWYQQTPGQGLQFLFEYFSETQRNKGNFPGRFSGRQFSNSRSEMNVSTLELGDSALYLCASSLDMSTNTEAFFGQGTRLTVV.

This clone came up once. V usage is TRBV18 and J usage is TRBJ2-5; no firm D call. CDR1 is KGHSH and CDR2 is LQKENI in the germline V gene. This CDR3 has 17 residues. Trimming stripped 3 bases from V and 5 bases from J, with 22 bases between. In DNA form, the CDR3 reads TGTGCCAGCTCACCGTACCCCCGGCTGGTTGAGGTGGAGACCCAGTACTTC. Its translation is CASSPYPRLVEVETQYF. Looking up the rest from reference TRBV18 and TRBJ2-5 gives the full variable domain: NAGVMQNPRHLVRRRGQEARLRCSPMKGHSHVYWYRQLPEEGLKFMVYLQKENIIDESGMPKERFSAEFPKEGPSILRIQQVVRGDSAAYFCASSPYPRLVEVETQYFGPGTRLLVL.

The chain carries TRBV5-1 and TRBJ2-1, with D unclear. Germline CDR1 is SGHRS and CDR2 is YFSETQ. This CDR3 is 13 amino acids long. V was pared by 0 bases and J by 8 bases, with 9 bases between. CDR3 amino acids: CASSLGVSDEQFF. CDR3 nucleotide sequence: TGCGCCAGCAGCTTGGGTGTATCGGATGAGCAGTTCTTC.

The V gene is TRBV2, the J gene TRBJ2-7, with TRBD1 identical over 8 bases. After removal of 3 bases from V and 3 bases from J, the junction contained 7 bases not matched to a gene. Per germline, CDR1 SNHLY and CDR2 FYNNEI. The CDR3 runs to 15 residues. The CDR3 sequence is CASSDQGAVSYEQYF. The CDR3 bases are TGTGCCAGCAGTGATCAGGGGGCAGTAAGCTACGAGCAGTACTTC.

CDR3 residues: CASSVGDRDGYTF. The CDR3 bases are TGTGCCAGCAGCGTAGGGGACAGAGATGGCTACACCTTC. This chain joins TRBV9 and TRBJ1-2; 7 bases align to TRBD1. The CDR3 contains 13 residues. Germline V gene data show CDR1 as SGDLS and CDR2 as YYNGEE. V lost 0 bases, J lost 6 bases, and 2 bases stayed unmatched.

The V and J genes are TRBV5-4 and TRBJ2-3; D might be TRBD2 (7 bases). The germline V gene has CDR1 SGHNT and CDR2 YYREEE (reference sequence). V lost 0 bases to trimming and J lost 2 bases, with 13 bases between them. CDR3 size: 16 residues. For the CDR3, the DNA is TGTGCCAGCAGCTTGGTGCGGGGGCGAGCCACAGATACGCAGTATTTT. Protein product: CASSLVRGRATDTQYF. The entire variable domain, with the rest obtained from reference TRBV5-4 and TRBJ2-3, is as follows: ETGVTQSPTHLIKTRGQQVTLRCSSQSGHNTVSWYQQALGQGPQFIFQYYREEENGRGNFPPRFSGLQFPNYSSELNVNALELDDSALYLCASSLVRGRATDTQYFGPGTRLTVL.

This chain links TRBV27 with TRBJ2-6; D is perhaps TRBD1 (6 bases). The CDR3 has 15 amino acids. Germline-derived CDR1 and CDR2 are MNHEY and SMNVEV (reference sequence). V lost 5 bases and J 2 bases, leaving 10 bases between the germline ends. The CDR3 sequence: CASSRRGPGANVLTF. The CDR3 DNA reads TGTGCCAGCAGTCGCAGGGGTCCTGGGGCCAACGTCCTGACTTTC.

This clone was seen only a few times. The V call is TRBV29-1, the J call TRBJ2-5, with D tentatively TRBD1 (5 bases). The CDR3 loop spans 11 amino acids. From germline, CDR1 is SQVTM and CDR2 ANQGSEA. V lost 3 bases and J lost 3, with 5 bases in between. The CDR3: CSVETEETQYF. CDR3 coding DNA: TGCAGCGTTGAGACAGAAGAGACCCAGTACTTC.

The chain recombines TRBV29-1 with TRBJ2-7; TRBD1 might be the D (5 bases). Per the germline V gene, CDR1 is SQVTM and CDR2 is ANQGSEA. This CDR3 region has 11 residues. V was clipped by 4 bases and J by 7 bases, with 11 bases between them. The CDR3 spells CSVGPKGEQYF. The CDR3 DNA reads TGCAGCGTTGGGCCGAAGGGGGAGCAGTACTTC.